A single sample is the source of the 5 T cell receptor beta chains below, sequenced in a study of stem cell transplantation in POMP-related autoinflammatory disease. Measured with immunoSEQ multiplex PCR; TCRdb has only the in-frame clones, and not every one. The data contain tens of thousands of clones, roughly 88% of them singletons. The source was CD4+ T cells from PBMCs, collected after stem cell transplantation. The receptors come from a human patient with POMP-related autoinflammation and immune dysregulation (PRAID). Some T cells may originate from the graft donor.

The chain links TRBV5-4 to TRBJ2-2; D uncertain. CDR3 length equals 12 residues. Germline assignment: CDR1 SGHNT and CDR2 YYREEE (reference sequence). Trimming removed 0 bases from V and 8 bases from J, with 5 bases in between. CDR3 nucleotide sequence: TGTGCCAGCAGCTTGGACAGTGGGGAGCTGTTTTTT. Residues: CASSLDSGELFF.

The chain combines TRBV7-2 with TRBJ1-4; 8 nucleotides line up with TRBD1. Unmatched junction bases numbered 6, after V lost 1 base and J lost 5 bases. The CDR3 length is 16 residues. From germline, CDR1 is SGHTA and CDR2 FQGNSA. CDR3 sequence reads: CASSLGGTGGNEKLFF. The CDR3 bases are TGTGCCAGCAGCTTAGGTGGGACAGGAGGGAATGAAAAACTGTTTTTT.

The V and J genes are TRBV19 and TRBJ1-5; possible D gene TRBD1, 6 bases. The CDR3 extends over 15 amino acids. The V end lost 7 bases, the J end lost 2 bases, and 15 bases lay between the germline ends. Germline V gene lookup returns CDR1 LNHDA and CDR2 SQIVND (reference sequence). The CDR3 region is CASNSRGIGNQPQHF. The CDR3 bases are TGTGCCAGTAACTCCAGGGGAATAGGCAATCAGCCCCAGCATTTT.

The rearrangement joins TRBV2 to TRBJ2-1; 8 bases are shared with TRBD1. The germline V gene encodes CDR1 SNHLY and CDR2 FYNNEI. The CDR3 runs to 14 residues. Trimming took 6 bases from V and 6 from J; bases not matched to a gene: 7. The CDR3 loop reads CASSGQGPINEQFF. For the CDR3, the DNA is TGTGCCAGCAGCGGACAGGGCCCCATCAATGAGCAGTTCTTC.

The chain carries TRBV19 and TRBJ2-2; unclear D gene. Germline lookup yields CDR1 LNHDA and CDR2 SQIVND (reference sequence). The CDR3 has 15 residues. The germline V and J ends were trimmed by 5 bases and 0 bases, with 10 bases remaining between them. The CDR3, as DNA: TGTGCCAGTAGTTTGGACGACGCGAACACCGGGGAGCTGTTTTTT. This sequence encodes CASSLDDANTGELFF. Looking up the rest from reference TRBV19 and TRBJ2-2 gives the full variable domain: DGGITQSPKYLFRKEGQNVTLSCEQNLNHDAMYWYRQDPGQGLRLIYYSQIVNDFQKGDIAEGYSVSREKKESFPLTVTSAQKNPTAFYLCASSLDDANTGELFFGEGSRLTVL.